This passage covers 3 T cell receptor beta chains from one sample sequenced in a study of a mutant IDH1 vaccine in newly diagnosed glioma. Indicated time point: week 23, last vaccination. One vaccine dose held 300 ug of mutant IDH1 20-mer peptide and came with topical imiquimod. The antigens of these receptors remain unknown. Measured with immunoSEQ multiplex PCR; TCRdb has only the in-frame clones, and not every one. The sample contains approximately 60,000 clones, more than 75% of which appear only once. Here the sequenced sample was PBMCs, taken from a glioma patient whose treatment included an IDH1 peptide vaccine. The receptors stem from a man aged 35-49 years with glioma.

The gene calls are TRBV7-9 and TRBJ2-2; D not certain. Germline values: CDR1 SEHNR, CDR2 FQNEAQ (reference sequence). This CDR3 has 11 amino acids. V was cut by 7 bases and J by 5 bases, with 5 bases left in between. CDR3 region: CASTLTGELFF. CDR3 coding DNA: TGTGCCAGCACTCTGACCGGGGAGCTGTTTTTT. The full variable domain, in which reference TRBV7-9 and TRBJ2-2 provide the parts outside the CDR3, is DTGVSQNPRHKITKRGQNVTFRCDPISEHNRLYWYRQTLGQGPEFLTYFQNEAQLEKSRLLSDRFSAERPKGSFSTLEIQRTEQGDSAMYLCASTLTGELFFGEGSRLTVL.

J is TRBJ2-7 and V is TRBV4-3, with 8 positions matching TRBD2. J gave up 7 bases and V 2 bases, and 22 bases lay outside the gene matches. There are 19 residues in the CDR3. CDR1 is LGHNA, CDR2 YSLEER, per germline. CDR3 sequence (DNA): TGCGCCAGCAGCCAATACCGGGGGGGGCAGAACCTACGAAGGTCGGAGCAGTACTTC. It translates to CASSQYRGGQNLRRSEQYF.

The genes are TRBV10-1 and TRBJ2-3, with D hard to call. This CDR3 is 13 amino acids long. Germline loops: CDR1 WNHNN, CDR2 SYGVQD (reference sequence). V was shortened by 7 bases and J by 0 bases, with 8 bases between the two germline ends. The CDR3 protein is CASNAWSTDTQYF. DNA for the CDR3: TGCGCCAGCAACGCGTGGAGCACAGATACGCAGTATTTT.